These 12 T cell receptor beta chains originate from one sample sequenced in a study of blood T cells in healthy people across ages. For the second PCR, which ran for roughly 6 to 11 cycles, a sample-barcoded 5' primer and a J-beta primer mix were used. Using its own MiXCR run on the 5' RACE reads, TCRdb lists one record per CDR3 protein. The table lists about 1.7 million distinct CDR3 sequences, roughly 28% of them singletons, with around 7.7% in the top ten. Sequencing input: blood. The receptors here all came from a woman in her thirties in good health.

This clonotype came up a few times. The chain links TRBV14 to TRBJ2-7; 10 bases align to TRBD2. CDR1 and CDR2 from the germline V gene are SGHDN and FVKESK. The V segment lost 10 bases and the J segment 7 bases; nucleotides outside the gene matches: 13. The CDR3 is 14 residues long. The CDR3 nucleotides are TGTGCCATCACCCCAGCGGGGGGGCGCGGGGAGCAGTACTTC. It translates to CAITPAGGRGEQYF.

In its sample, this clonotype was seen a few times. The V gene is TRBV6-4, the J gene TRBJ2-1; 8 positions match TRBD1. V lost 3 bases and J lost 0; bases outside the gene matches: 4. Per germline, CDR1 MRHNA and CDR2 SNTAGT. This CDR3 contains 16 residues. The CDR3 region has the DNA TGTGCCAGCAGTGATACAGACAGGGGCTCCTACAATGAGCAGTTCTTC. Its translation: CASSDTDRGSYNEQFF.

This clonotype was picked up a small number of times. At one of its ends the junction is not consistent with the germline gene, which may arise from a read error. The CDR3 protein is CIVGGGETQYF. The CDR3 nucleotides read TGCATCGTTGGGGGAGGGGAGACCCAGTACTTC. This rearrangement joins TRBV29-1 to TRBJ2-5; the match to TRBD2 covers 7 bases. CDR3 size: 11 residues. Germline V gives CDR1 SQVTM, CDR2 ANQGSEA.

This clonotype has a count of ten or more. V gene TRBV18 combines with J gene TRBJ2-1, with D hard to call. V was trimmed by 3 bases and J by 4 bases, leaving 7 bases between them. The CDR3 length is 13 residues. Germline V gives CDR1 KGHSH, CDR2 LQKENI. For the CDR3, the DNA is TGTGCCAGCTCACCTGGAATTTACAATGAGCAGTTCTTC. Its protein product is CASSPGIYNEQFF.

The chain uses TRBV9 and TRBJ2-7, with D possibly being TRBD1 or TRBD2 (5 bases each). The germline V gene has CDR1 SGDLS and CDR2 YYNGEE. The CDR3 loop spans 14 amino acids. V was cut by 3 bases and J by 4 bases, with 14 bases left in between. CDR3 protein: CASSGEGPGYEQYF. DNA of the CDR3: TGTGCCAGCAGCGGAGAGGGGCCGGGATACGAGCAGTACTTC.

This clonotype came up a few times. The gene calls are TRBV7-7 and TRBJ2-1; 10 nucleotides align to TRBD1. This CDR3 comprises 20 residues. Trimming removed 5 bases from V and 4 bases from J; junction bases left unmatched: 20. Germline V gives CDR1 SSHAT, CDR2 FNYEAQ (reference sequence). DNA of the CDR3: TGTGCCAGCAGCCTTTCGGATAGTTGGGACAGGGGTCTACCTTACAATGAGCAGTTCTTC. This translates into CASSLSDSWDRGLPYNEQFF.

V and J are TRBV5-1 and TRBJ1-5; the D is unclear. Germline V CDR1 and CDR2: SGHRS, YFSETQ. Trimming removed 3 bases at V and 2 bases at J, with 18 bases between. The length of the CDR3 is 17 residues. CDR3 sequence (DNA): TGCGCCAGCAGCTCCACGGTTGGGCGGTGGGGCAATCAGCCCCAGCATTTT. This gives the protein CASSSTVGRWGNQPQHF.

This chain links TRBV20-1 with TRBJ1-1, with D possibly being TRBD1 (6 bases). Trimming removed 3 bases from V and 7 bases from J, with 21 bases in between. This CDR3 is 15 amino acids long. Germline V gene sequence: CDR1 DFQATT, CDR2 SNEGSKA (reference sequence). CDR3 DNA: TGCAGTGCTAGGGGCGTTCCGGGACAAAAGGGTGAAGCTTTCTTT. Protein sequence: CSARGVPGQKGEAFF.

This clonotype was counted many times. V gene TRBV12-3 or TRBV12-4 combines with J gene TRBJ2-3; 7 bases are a match to TRBD1. The junction had 4 bases not matched to a gene; V was cut back by 6 bases and J by 1 base. The CDR3 length is 14 residues. CDR3: CASRTGVGTDTQYF. The CDR3 bases are TGTGCCAGCAGAACAGGGGTAGGCACAGATACGCAGTATTTT.

This clonotype has just a few counts. The chain carries TRBV9 and TRBJ2-2, with D tentatively TRBD1 or TRBD2 (6 bases each). The germline CDR1 and CDR2 sequences are SGDLS and YYNGEE. The CDR3 totals 16 residues. Trimming stripped 8 bases from V and 4 bases from J, with 21 bases between. The CDR3 region is CARPSGGTRRTGELFF. CDR3 bases: TGTGCCAGACCATCTGGGGGGACACGGCGCACCGGGGAGCTGTTTTTT.

This clonotype showed up just a few times. The CDR3 nucleotides are TGTGCCAGCAGCCTCAGGACAGTTCGTAACTATGGCTACACCTTC. It encodes CASSLRTVRNYGYTF. The chain carries TRBV7-9 and TRBJ1-2; TRBD1 might be the D (6 bases). V lost 5 bases and J lost 1, with 14 bases in between. The CDR3 contains 15 residues. Germline V gene sequence: CDR1 SEHNR, CDR2 FQNEAQ (reference sequence).

The rearrangement uses TRBV27 and TRBJ1-1, with D perhaps TRBD1 (6 bases). Trimming took off 0 bases at V and 4 bases at J, with 15 bases between the two ends. CDR1 and CDR2 from the germline V gene are MNHEY and SMNVEV (reference sequence). The CDR3 loop spans 16 amino acids. The CDR3 loop is CASSLSAGALSTEAFF. The CDR3 DNA reads as TGTGCCAGCAGTTTATCGGCGGGGGCGCTTAGCACTGAAGCTTTCTTT.